These T cell receptor beta chains were read from a single sample in a study of blood T cell repertoires in COVID-19. Here immunoSEQ multiplex PCR was the method, and the copy in TCRdb shows in-frame clones only, minus some. The sample yields tens of thousands of clones, 83% seen once. Sequencing was carried out using peripheral blood. Receptor source: a man between 50 and 59 years old with COVID-19, enrolled during active disease. CDR3s include the opening cysteine and the closing phenylalanine or tryptophan. The order of the fields is V gene, D gene, J gene, clone size, CDR3 DNA, CDR3 protein. A D gene is named only where the DNA matches it firmly. Rows give clone size only sometimes, using once, few, many, or a class for an expanded clone.

V: TRBV6-6; D: TRBD1; J: TRBJ1-3; size: few; DNA: TGTGCCAGCAGCCGCGACAGGGGCTCGTCTGGAAACACCATATATTTT; CDR3: CASSRDRGSSGNTIYF
V: TRBV6-4; D: -; J: TRBJ2-2; size: -; DNA: TGTGCCACCTCAGACAAAAACACCGGGGAGCTGTTTTTT; CDR3: CATSDKNTGELFF
V: TRBV4-1; D: TRBD1; J: TRBJ1-5; size: many; DNA: TGCGCCAGCAGCCAAGAAGCGACAGGGTACGATCAGCCCCAGCATTTT; CDR3: CASSQEATGYDQPQHF
V: TRBV7-2; D: -; J: TRBJ2-7; size: -; DNA: TGTGCCAGCAGCTTAGGGAAGGGGATGACGTACGAGCAGTACTTC; CDR3: CASSLGKGMTYEQYF
V: TRBV10-3; D: TRBD1; J: TRBJ2-7; size: -; DNA: TGTGCCATCAGTGAGGCAAAGGGGGCAACCTACGAGCAGTACTTC; CDR3: CAISEAKGATYEQYF
V: TRBV3-1/TRBV3-2; D: -; J: TRBJ2-5; size: -; DNA: TGTGCCAGCAGCCAAGGTTACAGGGTCCAGTACTTC; CDR3: CASSQGYRVQYF
V: TRBV2; D: -; J: TRBJ1-4; size: -; DNA: TGTGCCAGCGCCCCGGAAAGACTAAAGGAAAAACTGTTTTTT; CDR3: CASAPERLKEKLFF
V: TRBV7-3; D: -; J: TRBJ2-1; size: -; DNA: TGTGCCAGCAGCTTAGGACAATACAATGAGCAGTTCTTC; CDR3: CASSLGQYNEQFF
V: TRBV6-5; D: TRBD1; J: TRBJ1-4; size: -; DNA: TGTGCCAGCGCCCTAGACAGGGGATCTGAAAAACTGTTTTTT; CDR3: CASALDRGSEKLFF
V: TRBV18; D: -; J: TRBJ2-1; size: -; DNA: TGTGCCAGCCAGGACAGCCAGACCGGGGGGGAGCAGTTCTTC; CDR3: CASQDSQTGGEQFF
V: TRBV7-2; D: -; J: TRBJ1-2; size: few; DNA: TGTGCCAGCAGAAATGACAGGAGTTATGGCTACACCTTC; CDR3: CASRNDRSYGYTF
V: TRBV7-8; D: TRBD1; J: TRBJ2-3; size: -; DNA: TGTGCCAGCAGCCGAGCCGGGACAGGGCGGTTGGATACGCAGTATTTT; CDR3: CASSRAGTGRLDTQYF
V: TRBV25-1; D: -; J: TRBJ1-1; size: -; DNA: TGTGCCAGCAGTGAATTGGGCGGGGGCCGGGACACTGAAGCTTTCTTT; CDR3: CASSELGGGRDTEAFF
V: TRBV30; D: -; J: TRBJ1-2; size: -; DNA: TGTGCCTGGAGTGTAGTGCGGTTGGGTGGCTACACCTTC; CDR3: CAWSVVRLGGYTF
V: TRBV7-2; D: TRBD2; J: TRBJ2-3; size: -; DNA: TGTGCCAGCAGCTTAGTCCCTCTCAGACTAGCGGGAGGGGGAGATACGCAGTATTTT; CDR3: CASSLVPLRLAGGGDTQYF
V: TRBV5-1; D: TRBD1; J: TRBJ2-7; size: -; DNA: TGCGCCAGCAGCTCGAACAGGGGCTCCTACGAGCAGTACTTC; CDR3: CASSSNRGSYEQYF
V: TRBV30; D: TRBD1; J: TRBJ1-2; size: -; DNA: TGTGCCTGGATTAGGAGACAGGGGACTAACTATGGCTACACCTTC; CDR3: CAWIRRQGTNYGYTF
V: TRBV27; D: -; J: TRBJ1-2; size: -; DNA: TGTGCCAGCAGTCACTGGGAGGGAGCGAACTATGGCTACACCTTC; CDR3: CASSHWEGANYGYTF
V: TRBV18; D: TRBD1; J: TRBJ2-7; size: once; DNA: TGTGCCAGCTCATCAACAGGGGTCCACGAGCAGTACTTC; CDR3: CASSSTGVHEQYF
V: TRBV3-1/TRBV3-2; D: TRBD1; J: TRBJ1-3; size: -; DNA: TGTGCCAGCAGCCAAGATCTGGACAGGGGAACGGGAAACACCATATATTTT; CDR3: CASSQDLDRGTGNTIYF
V: TRBV7-9; D: -; J: TRBJ2-5; size: -; DNA: TGTGCCAGCAGCCCTGAAGGGGAAGAGACCCAGTACTTC; CDR3: CASSPEGEETQYF
V: TRBV5-5; D: TRBD1; J: TRBJ2-3; size: once; DNA: TGTGCCAGCAGCTCTGGACAGGGGACAGATACGCAGTATTTT; CDR3: CASSSGQGTDTQYF
V: TRBV4-1; D: -; J: TRBJ2-2; size: few; DNA: TGCGCCAGCAGCCAAGAAGGAGGCTACCCCACCGGGGAGCTGTTTTTT; CDR3: CASSQEGGYPTGELFF
V: TRBV6-6; D: TRBD2; J: TRBJ2-1; size: -; DNA: TGTGCCAGCAGTTACCGTGGGACTAGCGGCAATGAGCAGTTCTTC; CDR3: CASSYRGTSGNEQFF
V: TRBV19; D: TRBD1; J: TRBJ2-3; size: -; DNA: TGTGCCAGTCCCTCCAGGGGGACAGGGTCCACAGATACGCAGTATTTT; CDR3: CASPSRGTGSTDTQYF
V: TRBV5-1; D: TRBD2; J: TRBJ2-2; size: -; DNA: TGCGCCAGCAGCCCAACCCTGACTAGCGAGAACACCGGGGAGCTGTTTTTT; CDR3: CASSPTLTSENTGELFF
V: TRBV5-5; D: TRBD2; J: TRBJ2-5; size: -; DNA: TGTGCCAGCAGCTTGGGACTAGCGGGACCGGGTCAAGAGACCCAGTACTTC; CDR3: CASSLGLAGPGQETQYF
V: TRBV9; D: TRBD2; J: TRBJ2-4; size: -; DNA: TGTGCCAGCAGCGTAGGTGGGACTAGCGGGAGGGGTGACATTCAGTACTTC; CDR3: CASSVGGTSGRGDIQYF
V: TRBV27; D: TRBD1; J: TRBJ2-7; size: -; DNA: TGTGCCAGCAGTACCTCCGTGGACAGGGTCTACGAGCAGTACTTC; CDR3: CASSTSVDRVYEQYF
V: TRBV28; D: TRBD1; J: TRBJ1-5; size: -; DNA: TGTGCCAGCTCCGGGACAGGGTATTATCAGCCCCAGCATTTT; CDR3: CASSGTGYYQPQHF
V: TRBV19; D: -; J: TRBJ1-5; size: -; DNA: TGTGCCAGTAGTATGGCCCAGGGGAGCAATCAGCCCCAGCATTTT; CDR3: CASSMAQGSNQPQHF
V: TRBV19; D: -; J: TRBJ2-3; size: -; DNA: TGTGCCAGTTCTTCCGCTAGCGTACCAGATACGCAGTATTTT; CDR3: CASSSASVPDTQYF
V: TRBV28; D: TRBD1; J: TRBJ1-5; size: -; DNA: TGTGCCAGCAGTTTACGGACAGGGGGCGGGAATCAGCCCCAGCATTTT; CDR3: CASSLRTGGGNQPQHF
V: TRBV28; D: -; J: TRBJ1-3; size: -; DNA: TGTGCCAGCAGCCCCCCGGGGGGAAGCTCTGGAAACACCATATATTTT; CDR3: CASSPPGGSSGNTIYF
V: TRBV6-5; D: TRBD2; J: TRBJ2-1; size: -; DNA: TGTGCCAGCAGTCAGACTAGCGGAGGTAACAATGAGCAGTTCTTC; CDR3: CASSQTSGGNNEQFF
V: TRBV18; D: TRBD2; J: TRBJ2-2; size: once; DNA: TGTGCCAGCTCACCGGGACTAGCGGGAACCGGGGAGCTGTTTTTT; CDR3: CASSPGLAGTGELFF
V: TRBV7-9; D: -; J: TRBJ1-1; size: -; DNA: TGTGCCAGCAGCAGCGGGACTCAGACTAGGAACACTGAAGCTTTCTTT; CDR3: CASSSGTQTRNTEAFF
V: TRBV29-1; D: -; J: TRBJ2-1; size: -; DNA: TGCAGCGTTGGAGGGGCTCAGGGGTCCTCCTACAATGAGCAGTTCTTC; CDR3: CSVGGAQGSSYNEQFF
V: TRBV6-5; D: TRBD1; J: TRBJ2-4; size: -; DNA: TGTGCCAGCAGCGCCGACAGGGGGCCTAAAAACATTCAGTACTTC; CDR3: CASSADRGPKNIQYF
V: TRBV28; D: -; J: TRBJ1-1; size: -; DNA: TGTGCCACTACCGACGGAGACACTGAAGCTTTCTTT; CDR3: CATTDGDTEAFF
V: TRBV7-3; D: TRBD1; J: TRBJ1-1; size: -; DNA: TGTGCCAGCAGCGCCTCAGGGGGCTTAACTGAAGCTTTCTTT; CDR3: CASSASGGLTEAFF
V: TRBV5-4; D: TRBD2; J: TRBJ2-1; size: -; DNA: TGTGCCAGCAGCTCACGGGGGGTTAGCCAGGGATATGAGCAGTTCTTC; CDR3: CASSSRGVSQGYEQFF
V: TRBV28; D: -; J: TRBJ1-6; size: once; DNA: TGTGCCAGCAGGCCCCATTCGGATAATTCACCCCTCCACTTT; CDR3: CASRPHSDNSPLHF
V: TRBV10-3; D: -; J: TRBJ2-1; size: -; DNA: TGTGCCATCAGTGAGTCTGGTCAGGGCGCCTCCAATGAGCAGTTCTTC; CDR3: CAISESGQGASNEQFF